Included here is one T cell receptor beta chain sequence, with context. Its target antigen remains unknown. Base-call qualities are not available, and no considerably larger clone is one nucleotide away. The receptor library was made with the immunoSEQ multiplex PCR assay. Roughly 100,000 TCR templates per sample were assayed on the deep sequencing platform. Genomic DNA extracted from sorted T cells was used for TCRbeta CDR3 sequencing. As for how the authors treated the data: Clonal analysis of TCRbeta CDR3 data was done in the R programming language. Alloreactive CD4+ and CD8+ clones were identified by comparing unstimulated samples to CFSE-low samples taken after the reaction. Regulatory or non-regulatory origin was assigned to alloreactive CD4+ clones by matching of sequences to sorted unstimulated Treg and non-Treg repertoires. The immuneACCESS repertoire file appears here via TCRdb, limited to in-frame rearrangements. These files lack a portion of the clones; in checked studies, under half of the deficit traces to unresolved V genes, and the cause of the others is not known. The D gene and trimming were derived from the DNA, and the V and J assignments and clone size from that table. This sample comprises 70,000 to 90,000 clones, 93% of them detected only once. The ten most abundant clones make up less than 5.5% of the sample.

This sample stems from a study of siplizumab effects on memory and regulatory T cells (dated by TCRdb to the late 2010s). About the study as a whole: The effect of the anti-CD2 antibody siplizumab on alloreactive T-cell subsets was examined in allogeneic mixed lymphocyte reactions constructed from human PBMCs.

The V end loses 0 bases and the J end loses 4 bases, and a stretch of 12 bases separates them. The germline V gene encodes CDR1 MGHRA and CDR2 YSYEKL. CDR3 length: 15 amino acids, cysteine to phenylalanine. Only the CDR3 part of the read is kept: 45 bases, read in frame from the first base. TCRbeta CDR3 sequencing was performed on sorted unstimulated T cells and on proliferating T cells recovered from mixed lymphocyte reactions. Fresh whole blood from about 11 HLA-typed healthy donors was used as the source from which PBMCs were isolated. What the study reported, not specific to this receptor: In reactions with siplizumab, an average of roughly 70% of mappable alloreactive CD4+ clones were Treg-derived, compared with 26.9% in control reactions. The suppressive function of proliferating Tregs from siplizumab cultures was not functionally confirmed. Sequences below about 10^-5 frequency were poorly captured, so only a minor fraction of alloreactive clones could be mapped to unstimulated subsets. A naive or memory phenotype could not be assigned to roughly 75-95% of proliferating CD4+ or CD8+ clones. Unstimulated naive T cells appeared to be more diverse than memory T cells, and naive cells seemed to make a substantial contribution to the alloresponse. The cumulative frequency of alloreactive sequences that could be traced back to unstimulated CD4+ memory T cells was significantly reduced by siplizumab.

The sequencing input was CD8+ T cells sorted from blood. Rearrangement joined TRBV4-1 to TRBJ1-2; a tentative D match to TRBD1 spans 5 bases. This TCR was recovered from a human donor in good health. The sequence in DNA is TGCGCCAGCAGCCAAGATGATAGGGACGCCTATGGCTACACCTTC. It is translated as CASSQDDRDAYGYTF.